The next 20 T cell receptor beta chains were all read from a single sample in a study of blood T cell repertoires in COVID-19. The protocol was immunoSEQ multiplex PCR, while the TCRdb copy is restricted to in-frame clones and leaves out a portion. The sample lists 70,000 to 95,000 clones; just under 85% were seen once. The sequenced sample consisted of peripheral blood. These receptors all come from an elderly man with active or convalescent COVID-19.

This clone occurred a few times. This chain connects TRBV5-1 to TRBJ2-2, with a possible D match to TRBD2 (7 bases). In germline, CDR1 is SGHRS, CDR2 YFSETQ. The germline V and J ends were trimmed by 4 bases and 3 bases, with 19 bases remaining between them. This CDR3 is built from 17 residues. CDR3 nucleotide sequence: TGCGCCAGCAGCCCACTACAGGGAGGGGTGGACACCGGGGAGCTGTTTTTT. It codes for CASSPLQGGVDTGELFF.

Only a few counts were recorded for this clone. The J gene is TRBJ2-2, the V gene TRBV19; D is unclear. Germline CDR1 LNHDA, CDR2 SQIVND (reference sequence). The V end lost 7 bases, the J end lost 4 bases, and 16 bases lay between the germline ends. The CDR3 is 15 amino acids. In DNA, the CDR3 is TGTGCCAGTACCGATCCATACAGCTCCACCGGGGAGCTGTTTTTT. Residues: CASTDPYSSTGELFF. The variable domain in full, with the rest retrieved from reference TRBV19 and TRBJ2-2, is DGGITQSPKYLFRKEGQNVTLSCEQNLNHDAMYWYRQDPGQGLRLIYYSQIVNDFQKGDIAEGYSVSREKKESFPLTVTSAQKNPTAFYLCASTDPYSSTGELFFGEGSRLTVL.

The J gene is TRBJ1-6, the V gene TRBV19; D unclear. Trimming took off 1 base at V and 10 bases at J, with 11 bases between the two ends. The CDR3 runs 14 residues. CDR1 is LNHDA and CDR2 is SQIVND in the germline V gene (reference sequence). Here the CDR3 reads CASSIGGGGSPLHF. CDR3 bases: TGTGCCAGTAGTATAGGTGGTGGAGGATCACCCCTCCACTTT.

The chain links TRBV5-1 to TRBJ2-2; no clear D. The germline V gene has CDR1 SGHRS and CDR2 YFSETQ. The CDR3 extends over 14 amino acids. The germline V and J ends were trimmed by 1 base and 5 bases, with 9 bases remaining between them. Written as DNA, the CDR3 is TGCGCCAGCAGCTTGAAGTTGGCTACCGGGGAGCTGTTTTTT. It specifies CASSLKLATGELFF.

The chain combines TRBV9 with TRBJ1-1; TRBD1 might be the D (6 bases). CDR1 SGDLS and CDR2 YYNGEE come from the germline V gene. The CDR3 runs 15 residues. V lost 2 bases, J lost 2 bases, and 13 bases lay in between. DNA for the CDR3: TGTGCCAGCAGCGTTTTACAGGGACCTAACACTGAAGCTTTCTTT. It translates to CASSVLQGPNTEAFF.

The chain combines TRBV6-2 or TRBV6-3 with TRBJ1-5, with D maybe TRBD1 (5 bases). The length of the CDR3 is 13 residues. The V end lost 3 bases, the J end lost 5 bases, and 8 bases lay between the germline ends. Germline CDR1 and CDR2: MNHEY and SVGEGT. CDR3 region: CASSYLGDQPQHF. In DNA, the CDR3 is TGTGCCAGCAGTTATCTAGGGGATCAGCCCCAGCATTTT.

The genes are TRBV7-7 and TRBJ1-3; D possibly corresponds to TRBD1 (5 bases). CDR1 SSHAT and CDR2 FNYEAQ come from the germline V gene (reference sequence). CDR3 length equals 15 residues. The ends were cut back, 2 bases at V and 3 bases at J, with 11 bases in the middle. The CDR3 DNA is TGTGCCAGCAGCTTAAGCAGGGTGAGTGGAAACACCATATATTTT. Amino acids: CASSLSRVSGNTIYF.

The chain carries TRBV4-1 and TRBJ1-5; D is uncertain. Trimming took 1 base from V and 4 from J, leaving 8 bases between them. Germline CDR1 reads MGHRA; CDR2 reads YSYEKL. The CDR3 runs to 14 residues. CDR3 nucleotide sequence: TGCGCCAGCAGCCAAGTTGGCGGAAATCAGCCCCAGCATTTT. Translation gives CASSQVGGNQPQHF.

This clone was seen more than once but under ten times. This chain uses TRBV7-9 with TRBJ2-1; possible D gene TRBD2, 6 bases. From germline, CDR1 is SEHNR and CDR2 FQNEAQ (reference sequence). V was pared by 5 bases and J by 4 bases, with 12 bases between. This CDR3 is 14 amino acids long. The DNA of the CDR3 is TGTGCCAGCAGCCGGGACTTACTATACAATGAGCAGTTCTTC. This encodes CASSRDLLYNEQFF.

The table lists this clone with a few counts. This chain links TRBV15 with TRBJ1-4; D is unclear. Between the trimmed V and J ends, which lost 3 bases and 5 bases, there was a span of 10 bases. The CDR3 has 14 amino acids. CDR1 is LNHNV and CDR2 is YYDKDF in the germline V gene (reference sequence). The CDR3 bases are TGTGCCACCAGCAGCGGACTGAAGAATGAAAAACTGTTTTTT. Translating gives CATSSGLKNEKLFF.

The sample holds one count of this clone. This chain joins TRBV20-1 and TRBJ1-2, with D maybe TRBD1 (5 bases). V was clipped by 3 bases and J by 7 bases, with 15 bases between them. The germline gives CDR1 DFQATT, CDR2 SNEGSKA (reference sequence). This CDR3 has 13 residues. CDR3 region: CSASVGGAGGYTF. CDR3 coding DNA: TGCAGTGCTAGTGTGGGTGGGGCCGGTGGCTACACCTTC.

This chain joins TRBV3-1 (or the pseudogene TRBV3-2) and TRBJ2-5; D might be TRBD1 (6 bases). The length of the CDR3 is 14 residues. V was cut by 0 bases and J by 7 bases, with 12 bases left in between. CDR1 is LGHDT, CDR2 YNNKEL, per germline (reference sequence). CDR3 bases: TGTGCCAGCAGCCAAGATGTACAGGGCTTGACCCAGTACTTC. Translation: CASSQDVQGLTQYF.

This rearrangement joins TRBV7-9 to TRBJ2-2; maybe TRBD1 (5 bases). Trimming shortened V by 4 bases and J by 7 bases, and 19 bases separated the two germline ends. The CDR3 sequence is 16 residues long. The germline gives CDR1 SEHNR, CDR2 FQNEAQ (reference sequence). Here the CDR3 DNA reads TGTGCCAGCAGCTCACACCCAGGACACGGTATCGGGGAGCTGTTTTTT. Residues: CASSSHPGHGIGELFF.

The chain employs TRBV18 and TRBJ1-1; no definite D call. Trimming stripped 4 bases from V and 8 bases from J, with 17 bases between. The germline CDR1 and CDR2 sequences are KGHSH and LQKENI. The CDR3 sequence is 14 residues long. CDR3 region: CASSHGSEAPEAFF. The DNA for the CDR3 is TGTGCCAGCTCACACGGGTCAGAAGCCCCCGAAGCTTTCTTT. The full variable domain, with the rest looked up from reference TRBV18 and TRBJ1-1, is NAGVMQNPRHLVRRRGQEARLRCSPMKGHSHVYWYRQLPEEGLKFMVYLQKENIIDESGMPKERFSAEFPKEGPSILRIQQVVRGDSAAYFCASSHGSEAPEAFFGQGTRLTVV.

The chain couples TRBV19 to TRBJ1-3; the D gene is possibly TRBD1 (5 bases). The CDR3 totals 13 residues. The V end was cut by 8 bases, the J end by 2 bases, with 10 bases between. In germline, CDR1 is LNHDA, CDR2 SQIVND (reference sequence). CDR3 DNA sequence: TGTGCCAGTCGGCGGGGCACTGGAAACACCATATATTTT. It encodes CASRRGTGNTIYF.

This sequence joins TRBV5-1 and TRBJ1-1, with D perhaps matching TRBD1 (6 bases). Germline V gives CDR1 SGHRS, CDR2 YFSETQ. Trimming removed 3 bases from V and 5 bases from J, with 11 bases in between. This CDR3 is built from 13 residues. The CDR3, as DNA: TGCGCCAGCAGCTCCAGGGGCAGGACTGAAGCTTTCTTT. Residues: CASSSRGRTEAFF.

V usage is TRBV7-3 and J usage is TRBJ2-1; 9 positions match TRBD2. Germline V gene sequence: CDR1 SGHTA, CDR2 FQGTGA. The CDR3 contains 15 residues. Trimming cost V 1 base and J 9 bases; bases outside gene matches: 7. The CDR3 sequence is CASSLRTSDTREQFF. The CDR3, as DNA: TGTGCCAGCAGCTTAAGGACTAGCGACACTCGTGAGCAGTTCTTC.

The J gene is TRBJ1-5, the V gene TRBV5-6; tentative D call: TRBD1 (5 bases). This CDR3 spans 14 amino acids. Germline-derived CDR1 and CDR2 are SGHDT and YYEEEE. Deletions cut 2 bases from V and 5 bases from J, with 11 bases between. The CDR3, as DNA: TGTGCCAGCAGCTTAGGGCAGGGCGATCAGCCCCAGCATTTT. This codes for CASSLGQGDQPQHF.

The J gene is TRBJ1-2, the V gene TRBV28; D unclear. V lost 8 bases, J lost 4 bases, and 14 bases lay in between. CDR1 MDHEN and CDR2 SYDVKM come from the germline V gene. This CDR3 comprises 13 residues. This CDR3 reads CASGQAELYGYTF. DNA of the CDR3: TGTGCCAGCGGGCAGGCAGAGCTCTATGGCTACACCTTC.

The chain links TRBV5-1 to TRBJ2-3; 8 bases are shared with TRBD2. Unmatched junction bases numbered 11, after V lost 3 bases and J lost 5 bases. Germline CDR1 reads SGHRS; CDR2 reads YFSETQ. This CDR3 is 16 amino acids long. The CDR3, as DNA: TGCGCCAGCAGCTCCCAGGGGCGGGAGGCGGTAGATACGCAGTATTTT. Translating it yields CASSSQGREAVDTQYF.